Here is one T cell receptor beta chain with its context. What it recognizes is unknown. The data stem from a study of T cells in Graves' hyperthyroidism and ophthalmopathy. Overall study context: Peripheral blood specimens were obtained at initial diagnosis, prior to any treatment.

Germline CDR1 and CDR2: LNHNV and YYDKDF (reference sequence). Germline trimming cut 2 bases from V and 0 bases from J; bases unmatched to any gene: 7. The CDR3 loop spans 16 amino acids. TCR beta CDR3 regions were amplified from RNA. TCR CDR3 underwent first-round RT-PCR with the HTBI primer set. Via MiXCR, TCRdb re-called the multiplex PCR reads, giving one row per CDR3 protein. The table includes fewer than 900,000 distinct CDR3 sequences, roughly a sixth detected once. A patient was excluded if there was uncontrolled infection, other autoimmune disease, pregnancy or lactation. Thyroid ultrasound and orbital computed tomography, with clinical symptoms and serum thyroxine and TRAb, informed diagnoses. Study-wide results and limits: Classification by a 13 V-J model distinguished ophthalmopathy from stable hyperthyroidism.

The clonotype originates from a woman in her 50s with Graves' hyperthyroidism that later progressed to Graves' ophthalmopathy. V and J are TRBV15 and TRBJ2-7; 7 bases match TRBD1. Source material: blood. CDR3 loop: CATSRPRAGGSYEQYF. For the CDR3, the DNA is TGTGCCACCAGCAGACCCCGCGCAGGGGGCTCCTACGAGCAGTACTTC.